A single sample is the source of the 3 T cell receptor beta chains below, sequenced in a study of lymphopenia after photon versus proton radiotherapy (dated by TCRdb to between 2018 and 2021). The library was made by the immunoSEQ multiplex PCR assay. This immuneACCESS table, as held by TCRdb, lists in-frame sequences with V and J called but not all clones. Of the missing ones, under half trace to an unresolved V gene in checked studies; the others have no known cause. The sample contains tens of thousands of clones, approximately 85% of them found a single time. The top ten clonotypes cover 2.2% of the sample. Sequencing used peripheral blood, obtained from a patient treated with photon-based radiotherapy. The receptors were sampled from a man in his forties or fifties with gastric cancer.

The rearrangement uses TRBV9 and TRBJ2-7; 10 bases agree with TRBD2. There are 16 residues in the CDR3. V lost 2 bases, J lost 3 bases, and 8 bases stayed unmatched. Per germline, CDR1 SGDLS and CDR2 YYNGEE. CDR3 region: CASSVHLAGAVYEQYF. CDR3 bases: TGTGCCAGCAGCGTGCACCTAGCGGGGGCCGTCTACGAGCAGTACTTC. Full variable domain (missing parts from reference TRBV9 and TRBJ2-7): DSGVTQTPKHLITATGQRVTLRCSPRSGDLSVYWYQQSLDQGLQFLIQYYNGEERAKGNILERFSAQQFPDLHSELNLSSLELGDSALYFCASSVHLAGAVYEQYFGPGTRLTVT.

The rearrangement uses TRBV5-6 and TRBJ1-2, with no clear D. Germline V gives CDR1 SGHDT, CDR2 YYEEEE. V gave up 0 bases and J gave up 5 bases, with 14 bases separating them. This CDR3 is built from 15 residues. The CDR3 reads CASSLVSGPPYGYTF. The CDR3 nucleotides are TGTGCCAGCAGCTTGGTTAGCGGACCGCCGTATGGCTACACCTTC. Based on the CDR3 plus reference TRBV5-6 and TRBJ1-2, the full variable domain is DAGVTQSPTHLIKTRGQQVTLRCSPKSGHDTVSWYQQALGQGPQFIFQYYEEEERQRGNFPDRFSGHQFPNYSSELNVNALLLGDSALYLCASSLVSGPPYGYTFGSGTRLTVV.

The chain couples TRBV6-6 to TRBJ1-1; 7 positions agree with TRBD1. V lost 5 bases and J lost 0; bases outside the gene matches: 3. This CDR3 contains 14 residues. CDR1 is MNHNY, CDR2 SVGAGI, per germline (reference sequence). CDR3 sequence: CASSNRGMNTEAFF. Written as DNA, the CDR3 is TGTGCCAGCAGTAACAGGGGCATGAACACTGAAGCTTTCTTT.